These 9 T cell receptor beta chains originate from one sample sequenced in a study of shared clonotypes between healthy human individuals. TCRdb's copy holds only in-frame clones and misses some; the assay was immunoSEQ multiplex PCR. Among 450,000 to 500,000 clones listed, roughly 80% were seen once. The specimen was PBMCs. The origin of the receptors is a woman aged 40 to 50 in good health. Some clones in this sample may be carry-over from other donors' samples.

The gene calls are TRBV7-2 and TRBJ1-2; 9 nucleotides match TRBD1. From germline, CDR1 is SGHTA and CDR2 FQGNSA. V trimming: 1 base; J trimming: 2 bases; junction bases outside the gene matches: 5. The CDR3 consists of 16 residues. The CDR3 nucleotides read TGTGCCAGCAGCTTAGTCCACGGACAGGGGAACTATGGCTACACCTTC. Its translation is CASSLVHGQGNYGYTF.

The rearrangement links TRBV7-2 to TRBJ1-4; weak D call: TRBD1 (5 bases). Germline V gives CDR1 SGHTA, CDR2 FQGNSA. The CDR3 length is 13 residues. V dropped 5 bases and J dropped 10 bases, with 14 bases sitting between them. CDR3 amino acids: CASSTDRGGKLFF. The CDR3 region has the DNA TGTGCCAGCAGCACTGATAGGGGCGGAAAACTGTTTTTT.

This clone was detected only a few times. V and J are TRBV16 and TRBJ1-5, with D hard to call. The V and J ends lost 8 bases and 0 bases respectively, with 14 bases between them. The germline gives CDR1 KGHSY, CDR2 FQNENV. The CDR3 has 15 residues. The CDR3 DNA follows: TGTGCCAGCTCCCAGGAGCGATATAGCAATCAGCCCCAGCATTTT. Protein: CASSQERYSNQPQHF. The entire variable domain, with the rest obtained from reference TRBV16 and TRBJ1-5, is as follows: GEEVAQTPKHLVRGEGQKAKLYCAPIKGHSYVFWYQQVLKNEFKFLISFQNENVFDETGMPKERFSAKCLPNSPCSLEIQATKLEDSAVYFCASSQERYSNQPQHFGDGTRLSIL.

The chain couples TRBV7-8 to TRBJ2-7; D ambiguous. There are 15 residues in the CDR3. V was cut by 3 bases and J by 0 bases, with 12 bases left in between. The V gene's germline CDR1 is SGHVS and CDR2 FQNEAQ. CDR3 residues: CASSFGVSGSYEQYF. Here the CDR3 DNA reads TGTGCCAGCAGCTTTGGGGTCTCGGGCTCCTACGAGCAGTACTTC.

The rearrangement links TRBV7-8 to TRBJ2-1; 9 nucleotides match TRBD2. The germline CDR1 and CDR2 sequences are SGHVS and FQNEAQ. The CDR3 runs 16 residues. After removal of 0 bases from V and 4 bases from J, the junction contained 4 bases not matched to a gene. The CDR3 DNA sequence: TGTGCCAGCAGCTTAGCCGGGACTAGCAGATACAATGAGCAGTTCTTC. Encoded protein: CASSLAGTSRYNEQFF.

This chain connects TRBV7-9 to TRBJ2-7, with unresolved D. Germline V CDR1 and CDR2: SEHNR, FQNEAQ (reference sequence). Trimming pared 0 bases from V and 7 bases from J, leaving 10 bases between. CDR3 length: 13 residues. For the CDR3, the DNA is TGTGCCAGCAGCTTAGCTGGGCCCGGGGAGCAGTACTTC. This encodes CASSLAGPGEQYF.

V usage is TRBV27 and J usage is TRBJ2-2; 15 bases fit TRBD2. In germline, CDR1 is MNHEY, CDR2 SMNVEV (reference sequence). J gave up 7 bases and V 7 bases, and 19 bases lay outside the gene matches. This CDR3 is built from 20 residues. The DNA of the CDR3 is TGTGCCAGCATTAAAAGATTGAGGGGACTAGCGGGAGGTGTCGGCGGGGAGCTGTTTTTT. As protein: CASIKRLRGLAGGVGGELFF.

This chain links TRBV19 with TRBJ2-5; the D is unclear. The CDR3 extends over 13 amino acids. Trimming removed 3 bases at V and 2 bases at J, with 7 bases between. The germline gives CDR1 LNHDA, CDR2 SQIVND (reference sequence). CDR3: CASSIGRQETQYF. In DNA form, the CDR3 reads TGTGCCAGTAGTATCGGCAGGCAAGAGACCCAGTACTTC.

This rearrangement joins TRBV19 to TRBJ2-3, with 8 bases fitting TRBD2. Per germline, CDR1 LNHDA and CDR2 SQIVND (reference sequence). The CDR3 extends over 15 amino acids. With 4 bases clipped from V and 0 bases from J, the junction kept 3 bases outside the gene matches. The CDR3 loop reads CASSSGRPSTDTQYF. The CDR3, as DNA: TGTGCCAGTAGTAGCGGGAGGCCTAGCACAGATACGCAGTATTTT.